This T cell receptor (beta chain) was sequenced for a study of CD8+CD57+ T cells in acquired aplastic anemia. By flow cytometry, patients selected for sequencing had shown an expansion of CD8+CD57+ cells. Every patient presented with severe acquired aplastic anemia. Patients were treatment-naive when blood was sampled. Deletions cut 0 bases from V and 4 bases from J, with 7 bases between. Per the germline V gene, CDR1 is LNHNV and CDR2 is YYDKDF (reference sequence). The CDR3 length is 13 residues. This clonotype was seen ten or more times. The antigen is not known. Genomic DNA provided the template from which TCR beta VDJ and CDR3 profiles were obtained. In TCRdb, the reads were re-called with MiXCR into one record per CDR3 protein. This table has around 430,000 distinct CDR3 sequences, around 30% appearing once. Overall study findings and caveats: Overlapping CD8+ CDR3 repertoires of patients and controls contained roughly 27 shared sequences.

The receptor was derived from a human donor with aplastic anemia. V and J are TRBV15 and TRBJ2-7; D gene uncertain. Sequenced: sorted CD4+, CD8+, or CD8+CD57+ T cells (not recorded which) from PBMCs. The CDR3 coding sequence is TGTGCCACCAGCAGAGACAGTTTTTACGAGCAGTACTTC. Translating it yields CATSRDSFYEQYF. Filled out from reference TRBV15 and TRBJ2-7, the complete variable domain reads DAMVIQNPRYQVTQFGKPVTLSCSQTLNHNVMYWYQQKSSQAPKLLFHYYDKDFNNEADTPDNFQSRRPNTSFCFLDIRSPGLGDTAMYLCATSRDSFYEQYFGPGTRLTVT.